Each of the 9 T cell receptor beta chains below was sequenced from the same sample in a study of T-cell memory formation after mild COVID-19. TCRdb passed the 5' RACE reads through MiXCR, listing each CDR3 protein once. The sample has 280,000 or so distinct CDR3 sequences; approximately 7.6% are singletons. The sequenced sample consisted of PBMCs or a T cell subset sorted from them (not recorded which). These TCRs come from a man younger than 30 who had mild COVID-19 (a few samples of this study predate the infection). Cell type and time point are not known.

Concerning this clonotype: One end of the junction fails to match germline, which may point to a read error. V usage is TRBV12-3 or TRBV12-4 and J usage is TRBJ2-7, with 10 bases identical to TRBD2. The CDR3 is 15 amino acids. The CDR3 nucleotides are TGTGCCAGCAGGGTAGCGGGGGGCCCCCTCGGCGAGCAGCACTTC. This codes for CASRVAGGPLGEQHF.

This clonotype was seen only a few times. Here the CDR3 reads CSAWGSSGNTIYF. CDR3 nucleotide sequence: TGCAGTGCCTGGGGGAGCTCTGGAAACACCATATATTTT. The chain couples TRBV20-1 to TRBJ1-3; D is possibly TRBD1 (5 bases). Germline CDR1 and CDR2: DFQATT and SNEGSKA (reference sequence). This CDR3 has 13 amino acids. Trimming took off 6 bases at V and 0 bases at J, with 9 bases between the two ends.

In its sample, this clonotype was seen once. This chain uses TRBV5-1 with TRBJ1-4; 7 bases fit TRBD1. There are 14 residues in the CDR3. Unmatched junction bases numbered 8, after V lost 4 bases and J lost 8 bases. From germline, CDR1 is SGHRS and CDR2 YFSETQ. This CDR3 is CASSADRYGEKLFF. As DNA, the CDR3 is TGCGCCAGCAGCGCGGACAGGTATGGCGAAAAACTGTTTTTT.

This rearrangement joins TRBV6-1 to TRBJ1-2, with 7 nucleotides matching TRBD1. Germline V gene lookup returns CDR1 MNHNS and CDR2 SASEGT. J gave up 6 bases and V 5 bases, and 9 bases lay outside the gene matches. This CDR3 comprises 14 residues. CDR3 coding DNA: TGTGCCAGCAGTCGGGATCCAGGGGGGGATGGCTACACCTTC. Translated: CASSRDPGGDGYTF.

This clonotype was seen a few times. The chain carries TRBV24-1 and TRBJ2-3; no clear D. Between the trimmed V and J ends, which lost 3 bases and 5 bases, there was a span of 8 bases. Germline V gene lookup returns CDR1 KGHDR and CDR2 SFDVKD. The CDR3 runs to 13 residues. The CDR3 coding sequence is TGTGCCACCAGTGATGTTGGAATAGATACGCAGTATTTT. Protein sequence: CATSDVGIDTQYF.

The gene calls are TRBV10-3 and TRBJ2-6; D gene ambiguous. V lost 8 bases to trimming and J lost 0 bases, with 14 bases between them. This CDR3 is built from 16 residues. Germline CDR1 ENHRY, CDR2 SYGVKD. CDR3: CAILAVGSSGANVLTF. The CDR3 DNA follows: TGTGCCATCCTCGCCGTGGGGTCCTCTGGGGCCAACGTCCTGACTTTC.

The chain employs TRBV28 and TRBJ1-1; no firm D call. The CDR3 is 14 residues long. The V gene lost 5 bases and the J gene lost 6 bases, with 16 bases spanning the gap. The germline CDR1 and CDR2 sequences are MDHEN and SYDVKM. The CDR3 DNA sequence: TGTGCCAGCAGTGCGGGCTTGGGAGGCTCTGAAGCTTTCTTT. Translation gives CASSAGLGGSEAFF.

This clonotype appeared a few times. The rearrangement joins TRBV9 to TRBJ2-7, with TRBD2 matching over 12 bases. In germline, CDR1 is SGDLS, CDR2 YYNGEE. There are 13 residues in the CDR3. J was trimmed by 7 bases and V by 2 bases; bases with no gene match: 1. CDR3 bases: TGTGCCAGCAGCGTTGGGACTAGCGGGGAGCAGTACTTC. Translating it yields CASSVGTSGEQYF.

This chain links TRBV21-1 with TRBJ2-6; TRBD1, the D gene given by the table, was not confirmed from the DNA. TRBV21-1 is annotated as a pseudogene. The CDR3 runs to 15 residues. In nucleotides, the CDR3 is TGTGCCAGCAGCACTAACAGGACTGGGGCCAACGTCCTGACTTTC. It is translated as CASSTNRTGANVLTF.